This T cell receptor (beta chain) was sequenced in a study of CD8 T cells in ankylosing spondylitis. Study outcomes and limitations: In synovial fluid and blood from reactive arthritis, some motif variants were previously reported. A motif in TCR beta, a set of about eight highly homologous variants, appeared characteristic of ankylosing spondylitis blood.

Quantitative 5'-RACE with molecular barcodes generated TCR beta libraries. TCRdb recomputed calls from the 5' RACE reads with MiXCR, one row per CDR3 protein. The data contain 150,000 to 200,000 distinct CDR3 sequences, approximately 32% of them singletons. The CDR3 consists of 15 residues. In germline, CDR1 is LGHDT, CDR2 YNNKEL (reference sequence). With V trimmed by 5 bases and J by 1 base, 7 bases remained unmatched. In the case of this clonotype: As yet, its antigen is unknown.

The specimen was synovial fluid, either unsorted or a sorted T cell fraction (not recorded which). This sequence was found in a male donor with ankylosing spondylitis. J is TRBJ2-7 and V is TRBV3-1; 8 nucleotides align to TRBD1. For the CDR3, the DNA is TGTGCCAGCAGCGATTGGACAGGGAGGTCCTACGAGCAGTACTTC. Encoded protein: CASSDWTGRSYEQYF.